One sample yielded the 25 T cell receptor beta chains listed below, sequenced in a study of blood T cell repertoires in COVID-19. Here immunoSEQ multiplex PCR was the method, and the copy in TCRdb shows in-frame clones only, minus some. There are tens of thousands of clones in the sample; 79% occur only once, and 5.4% lies in the top ten. Sequenced material: peripheral blood. Receptors originate from a woman aged 80 or older with active or convalescent COVID-19.

The DNA for the CDR3 is TGTGCCAGCAGCACTATCCTGACCCCACTCTCAGGGAACGAGCAGTACTTC. It yields the protein CASSTILTPLSGNEQYF. J is TRBJ2-7 and V is TRBV11-2; the D gene is possibly TRBD1 (5 bases). The V gene lost 5 bases and the J gene lost 5 bases, with 25 bases spanning the gap. CDR3 length: 17 residues. Germline loops: CDR1 SGHAT, CDR2 FQNNGV.

The rearrangement links TRBV21-1 to TRBJ2-3; TRBD2, the D gene given by the table, was not confirmed from the DNA. TRBV21-1 is a pseudogene. This CDR3 has 14 residues. The CDR3 region has the DNA TGTGCCAGCAATCTAGCGGGGGGTTCTGATACGCAGTATTTT. Amino acids: CASNLAGGSDTQYF.

The chain couples TRBV6-6 to TRBJ2-7; maybe TRBD1 (6 bases). CDR3 length: 15 amino acids. Trimming removed 5 bases from V and 1 base from J, with 15 bases in between. Germline-derived CDR1 and CDR2 are MNHNY and SVGAGI (reference sequence). CDR3 coding DNA: TGTGCCAGCAGTCCCTCAGGGGTAGTATCCTACGAGCAGTACTTC. Its protein product is CASSPSGVVSYEQYF.

The V and J genes are TRBV3-1 (or the pseudogene TRBV3-2) and TRBJ2-4, with 10 bases that match TRBD2. CDR1 is LGHDT, CDR2 YNNKEL, per germline (reference sequence). The CDR3 is 15 amino acids. The J segment lost 7 bases and the V segment lost 1 base, leaving 4 bases of the junction unmatched. CDR3 bases: TGTGCCAGCAGCCAAGGGAGCGGGGGGGACAACATTCAGTACTTC. Amino acids: CASSQGSGGDNIQYF.

V usage is TRBV27 and J usage is TRBJ1-5; 7 bases are shared with TRBD1. The germline CDR1 and CDR2 sequences are MNHEY and SMNVEV (reference sequence). The CDR3 totals 15 residues. Trimming cost V 1 base and J 4 bases; bases outside gene matches: 4. The chain's CDR3 is CASSLWGTANQPQHF. As DNA, the CDR3 is TGTGCCAGCAGTTTATGGGGGACAGCAAATCAGCCCCAGCATTTT.

This clone was observed once. This chain connects TRBV27 to TRBJ1-6; D may be TRBD1 (5 bases). Deletions cut 5 bases from V and 1 base from J, with 18 bases between. CDR3 length equals 18 residues. The germline V gene encodes CDR1 MNHEY and CDR2 SMNVEV (reference sequence). Here the CDR3 reads CASSIDWTTRSYNSPLHF. For the CDR3, the DNA is TGTGCCAGCAGTATTGACTGGACAACCAGATCCTATAATTCACCCCTCCACTTT.

The genes are TRBV6-5 and TRBJ1-5, with a weak D call TRBD1 (6 bases). Trimming took off 5 bases at V and 4 bases at J, with 9 bases between the two ends. The CDR3 has 13 amino acids. Germline V gives CDR1 MNHEY, CDR2 SVGAGI. CDR3 DNA sequence: TGTGCCAGCAGTCATGACAGGAATCAGCCCCAGCATTTT. Protein product: CASSHDRNQPQHF.

The chain has TRBV3-1 (or the pseudogene TRBV3-2) and TRBJ2-1; 7 nucleotides align to TRBD1. Germline values: CDR1 LGHDT, CDR2 YNNKEL (reference sequence). V lost 2 bases to trimming and J lost 8 bases; unmatched junction nucleotides: 6. This CDR3 region has 14 residues. The CDR3 DNA reads as TGTGCCAGCAGCCAACAGACAGGGATCTATGAGCAGTTCTTC. This encodes CASSQQTGIYEQFF.

The chain uses TRBV11-2 and TRBJ1-4, with D uncertain. The CDR3 consists of 11 residues. Germline CDR1 and CDR2: SGHAT and FQNNGV. Trimming cost V 4 bases and J 12 bases, with 9 bases left between them. In nucleotides, the CDR3 is TGTGCCAGCAGCTCGTACCAGGAACTGTTTTTT. The encoded protein is CASSSYQELFF.

This chain links TRBV28 with TRBJ2-5; 10 positions match TRBD2. Germline values: CDR1 MDHEN, CDR2 SYDVKM. The CDR3 is 16 residues long. With V trimmed by 1 base and J by 9 bases, 11 bases remained unmatched. CDR3 in amino acids: CASSLLSHPSGRPQYF. CDR3 nucleotide sequence: TGTGCCAGCAGTTTATTAAGCCATCCTAGCGGGAGACCCCAGTACTTC.

V usage is TRBV29-1 and J usage is TRBJ2-7; D perhaps matches TRBD1 (6 bases). The germline CDR1 and CDR2 sequences are SQVTM and ANQGSEA. This CDR3 contains 13 residues. V gave up 1 base and J gave up 5 bases, with 12 bases separating them. As DNA, the CDR3 is TGCAGCGTTGAAGGTCAGGGGATCCACGAGCAGTACTTC. This translates into CSVEGQGIHEQYF.

This sequence joins TRBV29-1 and TRBJ1-5; D might be TRBD1 (6 bases). The V end was cut by 2 bases, the J end by 7 bases, with 12 bases between. Per the germline V gene, CDR1 is SQVTM and CDR2 is ANQGSEA. The CDR3 is made up of 13 amino acids. The CDR3 DNA reads TGCAGCGTTGAACTCGCCACAGGGCAGCCCCAGCATTTT. Translation gives CSVELATGQPQHF.

The V call is TRBV19, the J call TRBJ1-1; maybe TRBD1 (6 bases). Per germline, CDR1 LNHDA and CDR2 SQIVND (reference sequence). Trimming shortened V by 6 bases and J by 3 bases, and 11 bases separated the two germline ends. The CDR3 covers 13 residues. DNA for the CDR3: TGTGCCAGTAGCGACAGGTTATACACTGAAGCTTTCTTT. Translating gives CASSDRLYTEAFF.

Comments on this clone: The same CDR3 arises from other DNA sequences in this sample as well. This rearrangement joins TRBV6-5 to TRBJ2-1; 12 bases are shared with TRBD2. CDR3 length equals 15 residues. Trimming cost V 7 bases and J 4 bases; bases outside gene matches: 5. The germline V gene has CDR1 MNHEY and CDR2 SVGAGI. CDR3 protein: CASNRLAGVYNEQFF. CDR3 in DNA: TGTGCCAGCAATAGACTAGCGGGGGTATACAATGAGCAGTTCTTC.

The chain uses TRBV21-1 and TRBJ2-1; the table names TRBD2, a call not compared with the DNA. TRBV21-1 is tagged as a pseudogene. The CDR3 is made up of 20 amino acids. CDR3 protein: CASSKNPGLAGGPTYNEQFF. Written as DNA, the CDR3 is TGTGCCAGCAGCAAAAATCCGGGACTAGCGGGAGGGCCTACCTACAATGAGCAGTTCTTC.

This clone was recorded only once. CDR3 protein: CASTTGGGAETQYF. Written as DNA, the CDR3 is TGTGCCAGCACCACCGGTGGAGGGGCAGAGACCCAGTACTTC. The chain combines TRBV6-6 with TRBJ2-5; the D gene is possibly TRBD2 (6 bases). CDR1 and CDR2 from the germline V gene are MNHNY and SVGAGI (reference sequence). The length of the CDR3 is 14 residues. V shed 7 bases and J shed 4 bases, with 16 bases lying between them.

The chain carries TRBV7-9 and TRBJ2-1; 9 bases are shared with TRBD2. Germline CDR1 SEHNR, CDR2 FQNEAQ (reference sequence). There are 15 residues in the CDR3. V trimming: 5 bases; J trimming: 2 bases; junction bases outside the gene matches: 4. For the CDR3, the DNA is TGTGCCAGCAGCAGCAGCGGGGGGCCCTACAATGAGCAGTTCTTC. Translating gives CASSSSGGPYNEQFF. The full variable domain, its missing parts supplied by reference TRBV7-9 and TRBJ2-1, is DTGVSQNPRHKITKRGQNVTFRCDPISEHNRLYWYRQTLGQGPEFLTYFQNEAQLEKSRLLSDRFSAERPKGSFSTLEIQRTEQGDSAMYLCASSSSGGPYNEQFFGPGTRLTVL.

The chain combines TRBV18 with TRBJ2-1; 10 bases match TRBD2. This CDR3 has 15 amino acids. The germline CDR1 and CDR2 sequences are KGHSH and LQKENI. Trimming removed 2 bases from V and 4 bases from J; junction bases left unmatched: 2. The CDR3 coding sequence is TGTGCCAGCTCACCAAGCGGGGGGGCTTACAATGAGCAGTTCTTC. Its translation is CASSPSGGAYNEQFF.

The chain has TRBV5-5 and TRBJ1-5; TRBD1 matches 9 bases. With 4 bases clipped from V and 4 bases from J, the junction kept 15 bases outside the gene matches. This CDR3 has 18 residues. Germline V CDR1 and CDR2: SGHKS, YYEKEE (reference sequence). The CDR3 loop reads CASSHTWPGQGSNQPQHF. In DNA form, the CDR3 reads TGTGCCAGCAGCCATACCTGGCCGGGACAGGGAAGTAATCAGCCCCAGCATTTT.

The chain carries TRBV28 and TRBJ2-7; 9 bases map to TRBD1. The CDR3 is 16 amino acids. V shed 3 bases, J shed 1 base, and the junction held 7 bases outside the gene matches. Germline lookup yields CDR1 MDHEN and CDR2 SYDVKM. CDR3 coding DNA: TGTGCCAGCAGTTTGGGGTGGACAGGGGTATCCTACGAGCAGTACTTC. Its protein is CASSLGWTGVSYEQYF.

The chain combines TRBV9 with TRBJ2-7; TRBD2 might be the D (6 bases). Trimming took off 0 bases at V and 3 bases at J, with 13 bases between the two ends. Looked up from germline, CDR1 is SGDLS and CDR2 is YYNGEE. The CDR3 spans 15 residues. In nucleotides, the CDR3 is TGTGCCAGCAGCGTAGACGGGAGCGGGTTCTACGAGCAGTACTTC. This gives the protein CASSVDGSGFYEQYF.

This rearrangement joins TRBV27 to TRBJ2-1; TRBD2 matches 8 bases. CDR3 length equals 14 residues. Germline CDR1 reads MNHEY; CDR2 reads SMNVEV (reference sequence). The V and J ends lost 0 bases and 9 bases, in that order; junction bases with no gene match: 4. The CDR3 loop is CASSLSAGAGEQFF. The CDR3 region has the DNA TGTGCCAGCAGTTTATCAGCGGGAGCGGGTGAGCAGTTCTTC.

The J gene is TRBJ2-1, the V gene TRBV5-4, with no clear D. The ends were cut back, 1 base at V and 8 bases at J, with 4 bases in the middle. CDR1 is SGHNT and CDR2 is YYREEE in the germline V gene (reference sequence). The CDR3 is made up of 11 amino acids. CDR3 region: CASSLTDEQFF. CDR3 sequence (DNA): TGTGCCAGCAGCTTGACAGATGAGCAGTTCTTC.

The rearrangement joins TRBV6-6 to TRBJ1-1; D possibly corresponds to TRBD1 (5 bases). Germline V gene data show CDR1 as MNHNY and CDR2 as SVGAGI (reference sequence). The CDR3 has 15 amino acids. Trimming took off 2 bases at V and 2 bases at J, with 12 bases between the two ends. The CDR3 sequence is CASSYGGGVNTEAFF. DNA of the CDR3: TGTGCCAGCAGTTACGGTGGAGGGGTTAACACTGAAGCTTTCTTT.

The gene calls are TRBV27 and TRBJ1-4; D perhaps matches TRBD1 (5 bases). V lost 6 bases to trimming and J lost 3 bases, with 14 bases between them. Germline CDR1 is MNHEY and CDR2 is SMNVEV (reference sequence). This CDR3 has 15 amino acids. The CDR3 reads CASRNPGEANEKLFF. CDR3 nucleotides: TGTGCCAGCAGAAACCCGGGGGAAGCTAATGAAAAACTGTTTTTT.